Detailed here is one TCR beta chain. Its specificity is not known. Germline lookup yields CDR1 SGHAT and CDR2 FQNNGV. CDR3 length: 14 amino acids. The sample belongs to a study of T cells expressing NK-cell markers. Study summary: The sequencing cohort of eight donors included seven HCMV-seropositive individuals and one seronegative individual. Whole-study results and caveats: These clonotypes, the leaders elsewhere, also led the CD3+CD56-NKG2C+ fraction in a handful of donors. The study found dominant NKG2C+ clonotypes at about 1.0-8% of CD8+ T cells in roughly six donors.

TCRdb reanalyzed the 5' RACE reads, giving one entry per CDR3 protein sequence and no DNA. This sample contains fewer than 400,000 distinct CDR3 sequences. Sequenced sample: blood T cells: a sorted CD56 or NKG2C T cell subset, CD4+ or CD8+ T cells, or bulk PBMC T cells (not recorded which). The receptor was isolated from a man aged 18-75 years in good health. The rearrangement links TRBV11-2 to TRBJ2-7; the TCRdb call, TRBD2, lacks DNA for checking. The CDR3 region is CASSAGRSSYEQYF.